These 32 T cell receptor beta chains were sequenced from one sample in a study of blood T cell repertoires in COVID-19. Sequenced by immunoSEQ multiplex PCR; TCRdb stores in-frame clones only, minus some. In the table there are around 52,000 clones, roughly 90% of which are singletons. Material for sequencing was peripheral blood. The receptors derive from an elderly woman with acute or convalescent COVID-19.

This clone has only a few counts. The rearrangement uses TRBV10-2 and TRBJ2-1; D might be TRBD2 (5 bases). The CDR3 is 14 residues long. Germline CDR1 is WSHSY and CDR2 is SAAADI. Between the trimmed V and J ends, which lost 8 bases and 7 bases, there was a span of 18 bases. Here the CDR3 reads CASQLGGSGNEQFF. As DNA, the CDR3 is TGCGCCAGCCAATTGGGCGGCAGCGGAAATGAGCAGTTCTTC.

The chain recombines TRBV3-1 (or the pseudogene TRBV3-2) with TRBJ1-1, with 7 bases identical to TRBD1. The germline gives CDR1 LGHDT, CDR2 YNNKEL (reference sequence). The CDR3 runs to 17 residues. V lost 0 bases and J lost 4; bases outside the gene matches: 11. In DNA form, the CDR3 reads TGTGCCAGCAGCCAAGATCGGGACAGCCAATATCGCACTGAAGCTTTCTTT. Residues: CASSQDRDSQYRTEAFF.

Points on this clone: This same CDR3 is encoded by further DNA sequences in the sample. The chain recombines TRBV5-1 with TRBJ2-3, with D perhaps matching TRBD2 (7 bases). The CDR3 totals 15 residues. The germline V gene has CDR1 SGHRS and CDR2 YFSETQ. The germline V and J ends were trimmed by 0 bases and 4 bases, with 12 bases remaining between them. The CDR3 here is CASSLARGGADTQYF. The CDR3 coding sequence is TGCGCCAGCAGCTTGGCCCGAGGGGGGGCAGATACGCAGTATTTT.

This chain connects TRBV7-9 to TRBJ2-7, with 8 bases fitting TRBD1. The CDR3 loop spans 15 amino acids. V lost 5 bases and J lost 2; bases outside the gene matches: 8. From germline, CDR1 is SEHNR and CDR2 FQNEAQ (reference sequence). DNA of the CDR3: TGTGCCAGCAGCCCGCGAGGGACAGGTACCTACGAGCAGTACTTC. It yields the protein CASSPRGTGTYEQYF.

The rearrangement uses TRBV5-6 and TRBJ2-7, with 9 bases fitting TRBD1. V trimming: 4 bases; J trimming: 4 bases; junction bases outside the gene matches: 12. CDR1 SGHDT and CDR2 YYEEEE come from the germline V gene. CDR3 length: 16 amino acids. The DNA for the CDR3 is TGTGCCAGCAGCCCCATCTCCGGGACAGGGACTTACGAGCAGTACTTC. Protein sequence: CASSPISGTGTYEQYF.

The chain combines TRBV5-1 with TRBJ2-5; 8 bases align to TRBD2. The CDR3 is 16 amino acids. Losses at the gene ends were 0 bases for V and 0 bases for J; bases not matched to a gene: 4. Per germline, CDR1 SGHRS and CDR2 YFSETQ. CDR3 bases: TGCGCCAGCAGCTTGGTGGCGGGGGGCTACCAAGAGACCCAGTACTTC. Translated, it gives CASSLVAGGYQETQYF.

In its sample, this clone was seen once. V gene TRBV19 combines with J gene TRBJ1-4; D is possibly TRBD1 (6 bases). This CDR3 region has 16 residues. The germline gives CDR1 LNHDA, CDR2 SQIVND (reference sequence). The V gene lost 3 bases and the J gene lost 3 bases, with 14 bases spanning the gap. The CDR3 sequence is CASSIRRAGANEKLFF. The CDR3 nucleotides are TGTGCCAGTAGTATCCGAAGGGCAGGGGCTAATGAAAAACTGTTTTTT.

J is TRBJ1-1 and V is TRBV3-1 (or the pseudogene TRBV3-2); 9 positions agree with TRBD1. V gave up 5 bases and J gave up 7 bases; unmatched junction bases: 5. The germline V gene has CDR1 LGHDT and CDR2 YNNKEL (reference sequence). The length of the CDR3 is 13 residues. DNA for the CDR3: TGTGCCAGCAGCAACAGGGGGCATAATGAAGCTTTCTTT. It yields the protein CASSNRGHNEAFF.

The rearrangement links TRBV24-1 to TRBJ2-1, with 8 positions matching TRBD1. CDR1 is KGHDR, CDR2 SFDVKD, per germline. V trimming: 4 bases; J trimming: 9 bases; junction bases outside the gene matches: 13. CDR3 length: 16 residues. The CDR3: CATSDPSGGDLREQFF. In DNA form, the CDR3 reads TGTGCCACCAGTGACCCATCAGGGGGCGATCTTCGTGAGCAGTTCTTC.

This CDR3 is CASSLHPGTPYGYTF. The CDR3 nucleotides read TGCGCCAGCAGCCTGCACCCGGGAACCCCCTATGGCTACACCTTC. V and J are TRBV5-1 and TRBJ1-2, with D uncertain. This CDR3 contains 15 residues. The V and J ends lost 4 bases and 4 bases respectively, with 17 bases between them. Germline CDR1 reads SGHRS; CDR2 reads YFSETQ.

V usage is TRBV19 and J usage is TRBJ2-1, with 15 bases fitting TRBD2. Germline-derived CDR1 and CDR2 are LNHDA and SQIVND (reference sequence). The CDR3 covers 17 residues. With 5 bases clipped from V and 4 bases from J, the junction kept 6 bases outside the gene matches. The DNA of the CDR3 is TGTGCCAGTAGTTCCCCGGGACTAGCGGGGGGATACAATGAGCAGTTCTTC. It codes for CASSSPGLAGGYNEQFF. The complete variable domain, with remaining parts taken from reference TRBV19 and TRBJ2-1, reads DGGITQSPKYLFRKEGQNVTLSCEQNLNHDAMYWYRQDPGQGLRLIYYSQIVNDFQKGDIAEGYSVSREKKESFPLTVTSAQKNPTAFYLCASSSPGLAGGYNEQFFGPGTRLTVL.

This sequence joins TRBV19 and TRBJ2-3; D perhaps matches TRBD1 (6 bases). The CDR3 totals 14 residues. Germline V lookup: CDR1 LNHDA, CDR2 SQIVND (reference sequence). V lost 2 bases, J lost 2 bases, and 8 bases lay in between. CDR3 sequence: CASSIRDITDTQYF. CDR3 in DNA: TGTGCCAGTAGTATAAGGGACATCACAGATACGCAGTATTTT.

V usage is TRBV5-1 and J usage is TRBJ2-1; the match to TRBD2 covers 10 bases. After removal of 4 bases from V and 14 bases from J, the junction contained 15 bases not matched to a gene. The CDR3 consists of 15 residues. Germline loops: CDR1 SGHRS, CDR2 YFSETQ. The CDR3 nucleotides read TGCGCCAGCAGCCCAGCCTCTAGCGGGGGAGTGGTGGAGTTCTTC. As protein: CASSPASSGGVVEFF.

The CDR3 nucleotides read TGTGCCAGTCAAACTAGCGGGGGAAGCACAGATACGCAGTATTTT. Residues: CASQTSGGSTDTQYF. This chain connects TRBV19 to TRBJ2-3; 11 nucleotides agree with TRBD2. The CDR3 is made up of 15 amino acids. Germline lookup yields CDR1 LNHDA and CDR2 SQIVND (reference sequence). V was pared by 8 bases and J by 0 bases, with 4 bases of the junction left unmatched.

The chain is built from TRBV24-1 and TRBJ1-2, with D perhaps TRBD1 (5 bases). Germline values: CDR1 KGHDR, CDR2 SFDVKD. CDR3 length: 18 residues. V was trimmed by 0 bases and J by 6 bases, leaving 22 bases between them. CDR3 in DNA: TGTGCCACCAGTGATTTGTTCCCCCTGCAAACAGGTCTACATGGCTACACCTTC. Amino acids: CATSDLFPLQTGLHGYTF.

The rearrangement links TRBV19 to TRBJ1-1, with 7 bases matching TRBD1. Germline trimming cut 4 bases from V and 3 bases from J; bases unmatched to any gene: 2. CDR1 is LNHDA and CDR2 is SQIVND in the germline V gene (reference sequence). CDR3 size: 13 residues. The CDR3, as DNA: TGTGCCAGTAGTAGACAGGGTGACACTGAAGCTTTCTTT. Amino acids: CASSRQGDTEAFF.

The rearrangement uses TRBV12-3 or TRBV12-4 and TRBJ2-5; D is possibly TRBD1 (6 bases). CDR3 length: 13 amino acids. V lost 2 bases and J lost 5, with 9 bases in between. CDR3 coding DNA: TGTGCCAGCAGTTTACAGGGGCGGGAGACCCAGTACTTC. It encodes CASSLQGRETQYF.

The chain couples TRBV10-3 to TRBJ2-3, with 8 bases aligning to TRBD2. The germline CDR1 and CDR2 sequences are ENHRY and SYGVKD. Trimming at V came to 6 bases and at J to 8 bases, leaving 16 bases not matched to a gene. This CDR3 comprises 16 residues. The CDR3 is CAIRGLGAGALGTQYF. CDR3 nucleotide sequence: TGTGCCATCAGGGGCCTCGGAGCGGGGGCCCTCGGTACGCAGTATTTT.

Only one count was recorded for this clone. V is TRBV24-1 and J is TRBJ2-3, with 7 bases fitting TRBD1. V gave up 4 bases and J gave up 14 bases; unmatched junction bases: 14. CDR1 KGHDR and CDR2 SFDVKD come from the germline V gene. This CDR3 region has 14 residues. CDR3 residues: CATSDSSRDRRVYF. The CDR3 coding sequence is TGTGCCACCAGTGACTCTTCCCGGGACAGAAGGGTGTATTTT.

The chain recombines TRBV28 with TRBJ1-6; no clear D gene. V gave up 8 bases and J gave up 11 bases, with 22 bases separating them. Per the germline V gene, CDR1 is MDHEN and CDR2 is SYDVKM. The CDR3 is 15 residues long. In nucleotides, the CDR3 is TGTGCCAGCCGACCCTGGGCAGACCCAAGACCACCCCTCCACTTT. It specifies CASRPWADPRPPLHF. Using reference TRBV28 and TRBJ1-6 for the parts outside the CDR3, the full variable domain is DVKVTQSSRYLVKRTGEKVFLECVQDMDHENMFWYRQDPGLGLRLIYFSYDVKMKEKGDIPEGYSVSREKKERFSLILESASTNQTSMYLCASRPWADPRPPLHFGNGTRLTVT.

The gene calls are TRBV6-5 and TRBJ1-3; D may be TRBD1 (6 bases). The CDR3 sequence is 13 residues long. The V end was cut by 8 bases, the J end by 4 bases, with 12 bases between. Germline V gene lookup returns CDR1 MNHEY and CDR2 SVGAGI. CDR3 sequence (DNA): TGTGCCAGCTCCAGGGGCAACGGAAACACCATATATTTT. Its translation: CASSRGNGNTIYF.

The chain couples TRBV5-1 to TRBJ1-2, with D unclear. There are 14 residues in the CDR3. Looked up from germline, CDR1 is SGHRS and CDR2 is YFSETQ. Trimming stripped 0 bases from V and 0 bases from J, with 6 bases between. The CDR3 region has the DNA TGCGCCAGCAGCTTGGACCTAGCTAACTATGGCTACACCTTC. This codes for CASSLDLANYGYTF. Full variable domain (missing parts from reference TRBV5-1 and TRBJ1-2): KAGVTQTPRYLIKTRGQQVTLSCSPISGHRSVSWYQQTPGQGLQFLFEYFSETQRNKGNFPGRFSGRQFSNSRSEMNVSTLELGDSALYLCASSLDLANYGYTFGSGTRLTVV.

This sequence joins TRBV15 and TRBJ1-5; D uncertain. The germline CDR1 and CDR2 sequences are LNHNV and YYDKDF (reference sequence). The V end was cut by 8 bases, the J end by 8 bases, with 19 bases between. CDR3 length equals 14 residues. The chain's CDR3 is CATSTPGKMEPQHF. The CDR3, as DNA: TGTGCCACCTCGACCCCGGGGAAAATGGAGCCCCAGCATTTT.

This chain uses TRBV19 with TRBJ1-2; D gene unclear. The CDR3 is 15 residues long. V was cut by 3 bases and J by 1 base, with 12 bases left in between. Germline V gene data show CDR1 as LNHDA and CDR2 as SQIVND (reference sequence). This CDR3 reads CASSMAGGRNYGYTF. DNA for the CDR3: TGTGCCAGTAGTATGGCAGGAGGCCGTAACTATGGCTACACCTTC.

This chain joins TRBV7-6 and TRBJ1-5, with TRBD1 matching 7 bases. CDR3 length equals 15 residues. Germline CDR1 SGHVS, CDR2 FNYEAQ. The ends lost 0 bases at V and 2 bases at J; junction bases unmatched: 1. The CDR3: CASSLARGGNQPQHF. The CDR3 region has the DNA TGTGCCAGCAGCTTAGCCAGGGGGGGCAATCAGCCCCAGCATTTT.

The V and J genes are TRBV5-1 and TRBJ1-3, with TRBD1 as a possible D gene (5 bases). V was cut by 0 bases and J by 3 bases, with 13 bases left in between. There are 16 residues in the CDR3. The V gene's germline CDR1 is SGHRS and CDR2 YFSETQ. The CDR3 coding sequence is TGCGCCAGCAGCTTGGCCGACCAGGGAAGTGGAAACACCATATATTTT. Amino acid sequence: CASSLADQGSGNTIYF. Based on the CDR3 plus reference TRBV5-1 and TRBJ1-3, the full variable domain is KAGVTQTPRYLIKTRGQQVTLSCSPISGHRSVSWYQQTPGQGLQFLFEYFSETQRNKGNFPGRFSGRQFSNSRSEMNVSTLELGDSALYLCASSLADQGSGNTIYFGEGSWLTVV.

The V gene is TRBV2, the J gene TRBJ1-4; no definite D call. V lost 4 bases, J lost 3 bases, and 9 bases lay in between. Germline V lookup: CDR1 SNHLY, CDR2 FYNNEI. This CDR3 has 14 residues. The CDR3 coding sequence is TGTGCCAGCAGTGGAAACAGCCCTAATGAAAAACTGTTTTTT. Translated, it gives CASSGNSPNEKLFF.

The chain links TRBV2 to TRBJ2-7; D gene ambiguous. The CDR3 runs 14 residues. Germline CDR1 and CDR2: SNHLY and FYNNEI. With 4 bases removed from V and 2 bases from J, the gap between germline ends came to 12 bases. The CDR3 sequence: CASSVGQKTYEQYF. The CDR3 nucleotides read TGTGCCAGCAGTGTTGGGCAGAAGACCTACGAGCAGTACTTC.

J is TRBJ2-2 and V is TRBV7-9, with 10 bases that match TRBD1. The CDR3 spans 17 residues. The trim removed 4 bases at V and 1 base at J, leaving 6 bases unmatched. Germline lookup yields CDR1 SEHNR and CDR2 FQNEAQ (reference sequence). The CDR3, as DNA: TGTGCCAGCAGCTCTCTCCGGGACAGGGGGAACACCGGGGAGCTGTTTTTT. It specifies CASSSLRDRGNTGELFF.

V gene TRBV19 combines with J gene TRBJ1-2, with D possibly being TRBD1 (6 bases). This CDR3 spans 13 amino acids. V lost 10 bases and J lost 4, with 16 bases in between. CDR1 is LNHDA, CDR2 SQIVND, per germline (reference sequence). Here the CDR3 DNA reads TGTGCCACCTCAGATGACAGGCGCTATGGCTACACCTTC. This encodes CATSDDRRYGYTF.

The chain is built from TRBV19 and TRBJ1-5; 7 bases are shared with TRBD1. The CDR3 has 14 residues. V trimming: 7 bases; J trimming: 7 bases; junction bases outside the gene matches: 10. Germline V lookup: CDR1 LNHDA, CDR2 SQIVND (reference sequence). The CDR3 protein is CASTYTGEGQPQHF. CDR3 DNA: TGTGCCAGTACGTACACAGGGGAAGGCCAGCCCCAGCATTTT.

J is TRBJ2-2 and V is TRBV21-1; TRBD1 is the table's D call, not checked against the DNA. TRBV21-1 is recorded as a pseudogene. This CDR3 is built from 16 residues. As DNA, the CDR3 is TGTGCCAGCAGCAGGCCGCGACAGGGAACCACCGGGGAGCTGTTTTTT. This translates into CASSRPRQGTTGELFF.